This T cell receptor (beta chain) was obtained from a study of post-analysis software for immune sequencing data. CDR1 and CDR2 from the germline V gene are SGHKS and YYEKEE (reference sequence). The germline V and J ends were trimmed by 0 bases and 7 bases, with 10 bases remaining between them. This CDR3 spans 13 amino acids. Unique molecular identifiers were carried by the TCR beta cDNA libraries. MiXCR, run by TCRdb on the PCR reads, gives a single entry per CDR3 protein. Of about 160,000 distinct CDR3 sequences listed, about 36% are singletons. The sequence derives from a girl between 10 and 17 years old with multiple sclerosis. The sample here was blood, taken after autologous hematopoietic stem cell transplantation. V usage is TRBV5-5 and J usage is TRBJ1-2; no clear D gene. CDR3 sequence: CASSLDPRGGYTF. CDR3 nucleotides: TGTGCCAGCAGCTTGGACCCACGAGGTGGCTACACCTTC.